These 10 T cell receptor beta chains were all obtained from the same sample, sequenced in a study of blood T cell repertoires in COVID-19. TCRdb's table, derived via immunoSEQ multiplex PCR, lists solely in-frame clones and lacks some. The sample includes around 170,000 clones, 70% to 90% of them seen just once. Sequenced sample: peripheral blood. These receptor sequences come from a man aged 18 to 29 who had recovered from COVID-19.

The rearrangement joins TRBV27 to TRBJ2-7, with D perhaps matching TRBD2 (6 bases). The CDR3 is 14 residues long. V lost 3 bases and J 4 bases, leaving 13 bases between the germline ends. Germline values: CDR1 MNHEY, CDR2 SMNVEV (reference sequence). As DNA, the CDR3 is TGTGCCAGCAGTTTCGGAGGGCCCGCATACGAGCAGTACTTC. Translation: CASSFGGPAYEQYF.

The chain is built from TRBV24-1 and TRBJ2-3, with 7 bases aligning to TRBD1. V trimming: 3 bases; J trimming: 0 bases; junction bases outside the gene matches: 5. Germline values: CDR1 KGHDR, CDR2 SFDVKD. The CDR3 has 16 amino acids. The CDR3, as DNA: TGTGCCACCAGTGATCCGACAGGGCGTAGCACAGATACGCAGTATTTT. The encoded protein is CATSDPTGRSTDTQYF.

The chain joins TRBV19 to TRBJ1-6; D remains ambiguous. The CDR3 has 14 residues. Germline V gives CDR1 LNHDA, CDR2 SQIVND (reference sequence). The V gene lost 6 bases and the J gene lost 7 bases, with 13 bases spanning the gap. In DNA, the CDR3 is TGTGCCAGTAGATCTCCCCTACCCAATTCACCCCTCCACTTT. Translating it yields CASRSPLPNSPLHF.

In its sample, this clone was seen once. This sequence joins TRBV3-1 (or the pseudogene TRBV3-2) and TRBJ1-3; tentative D call: TRBD1 (5 bases). The V and J ends lost 4 bases and 4 bases respectively, with 17 bases between them. The CDR3 consists of 16 residues. CDR1 is LGHDT and CDR2 is YNNKEL in the germline V gene (reference sequence). CDR3 coding DNA: TGTGCCAGCAGCCCGGGACTCCTCGGGCGAGGAAACACCATATATTTT. Amino acid sequence: CASSPGLLGRGNTIYF.

The chain has TRBV2 and TRBJ2-5, with D possibly TRBD2 on 6 matching bases. Germline CDR1 is SNHLY and CDR2 is FYNNEI. The germline V and J ends were trimmed by 6 bases and 1 base, with 12 bases remaining between them. This CDR3 has 14 residues. CDR3 nucleotide sequence: TGTGCCAGCAGGAGGGACTCAGCCCAAGAGACCCAGTACTTC. It is translated as CASRRDSAQETQYF.

V usage is TRBV7-3 and J usage is TRBJ2-2; 9 bases map to TRBD2. V was clipped by 5 bases and J by 1 base; unmatched bases: 8. The CDR3 has 17 residues. Per the germline V gene, CDR1 is SGHTA and CDR2 is FQGTGA. This chain's CDR3 is CASSRGVAGENTGELFF. CDR3 coding DNA: TGTGCCAGCAGCCGAGGGGTAGCGGGAGAGAACACCGGGGAGCTGTTTTTT.

V gene TRBV29-1 combines with J gene TRBJ1-5; no definite D call. The germline CDR1 and CDR2 sequences are SQVTM and ANQGSEA. There are 13 residues in the CDR3. Trimming removed 4 bases from V and 3 bases from J, with 10 bases in between. Here the CDR3 DNA reads TGCAGCGTTGCCCCAGGATACAATCAGCCCCAGCATTTT. Translation gives CSVAPGYNQPQHF.

The chain combines TRBV25-1 with TRBJ2-3; 9 nucleotides match TRBD2. The CDR3 has 14 residues. Trimming at V came to 3 bases and at J to 6 bases, leaving 4 bases not matched to a gene. Germline V gene lookup returns CDR1 MGHDK and CDR2 SYGVNS. CDR3 nucleotides: TGTGCCAGCAGTGATTGGGCGGGAGGGGATACGCAGTATTTT. Amino acids: CASSDWAGGDTQYF.

This chain joins TRBV4-3 and TRBJ2-3, with TRBD1 identical over 9 bases. The CDR3 has 16 amino acids. CDR1 LGHNA and CDR2 YSLEER come from the germline V gene. V was clipped by 2 bases and J by 3 bases; unmatched bases: 6. CDR3 protein: CASSQHRGRGTDTQYF. CDR3 nucleotides: TGCGCCAGCAGCCAACACAGGGGGCGCGGGACAGATACGCAGTATTTT.

This clone appeared a single time. The rearrangement links TRBV19 to TRBJ2-5; D is possibly TRBD1 (6 bases). The CDR3 length is 18 residues. Germline-derived CDR1 and CDR2 are LNHDA and SQIVND (reference sequence). The V end lost 1 base, the J end lost 2 bases, and 20 bases lay between the germline ends. This CDR3 reads CASSIALTRRGKQETQYF. CDR3 coding DNA: TGTGCCAGTAGTATAGCCCTCACTAGAAGGGGGAAACAAGAGACCCAGTACTTC.